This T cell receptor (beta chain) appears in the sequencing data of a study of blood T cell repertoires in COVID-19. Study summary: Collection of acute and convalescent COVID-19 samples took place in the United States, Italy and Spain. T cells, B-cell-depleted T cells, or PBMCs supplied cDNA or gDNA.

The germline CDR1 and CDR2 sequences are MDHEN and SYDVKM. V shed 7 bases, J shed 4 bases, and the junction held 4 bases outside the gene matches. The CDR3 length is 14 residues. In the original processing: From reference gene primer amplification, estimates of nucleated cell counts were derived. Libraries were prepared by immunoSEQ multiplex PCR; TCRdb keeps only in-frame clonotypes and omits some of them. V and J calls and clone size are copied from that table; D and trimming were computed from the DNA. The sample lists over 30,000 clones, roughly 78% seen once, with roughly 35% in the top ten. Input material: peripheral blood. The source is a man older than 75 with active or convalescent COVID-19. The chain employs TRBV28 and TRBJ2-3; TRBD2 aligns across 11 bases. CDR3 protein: CASTIAGGADTQYF. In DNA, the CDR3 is TGTGCCAGCACAATAGCGGGAGGGGCAGATACGCAGTATTTT.